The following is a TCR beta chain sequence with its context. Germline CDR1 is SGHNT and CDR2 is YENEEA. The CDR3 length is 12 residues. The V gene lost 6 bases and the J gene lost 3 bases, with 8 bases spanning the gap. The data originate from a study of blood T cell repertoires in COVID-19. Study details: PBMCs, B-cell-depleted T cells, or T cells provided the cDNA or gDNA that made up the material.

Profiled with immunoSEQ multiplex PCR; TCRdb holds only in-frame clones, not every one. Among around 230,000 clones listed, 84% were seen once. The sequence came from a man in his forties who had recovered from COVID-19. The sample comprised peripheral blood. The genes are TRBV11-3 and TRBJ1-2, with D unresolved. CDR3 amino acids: CASSQEYYGYTF. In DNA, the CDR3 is TGTGCCAGCAGTCAGGAATACTATGGCTACACCTTC.